This entry features one TCR beta chain sequence. In the original analysis: For nucleated cells, counts were estimated from reference gene primer amplification. Profiled with immunoSEQ multiplex PCR; TCRdb holds only in-frame clones, not every one. V, J and clone size were drawn from that table, and D and trimming were deduced from the DNA. The sample holds fewer than 350,000 clones, around 90% seen once. This specimen comes from a study of blood T cell repertoires in COVID-19. Study as a whole: Samples of COVID-19 (acute and convalescent) were obtained from the United States, Italy and Spain.

Germline CDR1 reads SNHLY; CDR2 reads FYNNEI. The junction had 11 bases not matched to a gene; V was cut back by 9 bases and J by 1 base. The CDR3 extends over 15 amino acids. The rearrangement links TRBV2 to TRBJ1-2, with 7 bases fitting TRBD1. This clonotype was sampled from a man between 18 and 29 years old with active or convalescent COVID-19. The specimen was peripheral blood. This chain's CDR3 is CASDLGQTSNYGYTF. The CDR3 coding sequence is TGTGCCAGTGACCTGGGACAGACGAGTAACTATGGCTACACCTTC.